The clone carrying this T cell receptor (beta chain) was recorded a few times. Amplification of TCR beta CDR3 regions was performed using RNA transcripts as template. The TCR CDR3 first-round RT-PCR relied on the HTBI primer set. In TCRdb, the multiplex PCR reads were re-called with MiXCR into one record per CDR3 protein. The sample yields roughly 500,000 distinct CDR3 sequences, roughly a quarter seen once. The CDR3 covers 14 residues. Unmatched junction bases numbered 6, after V lost 5 bases and J lost 3 bases. Uncontrolled infection, other autoimmune disease, pregnancy or lactation disqualified patients from enrolment. The entry originates in a study of T cells in Graves' hyperthyroidism and ophthalmopathy.

The sequence was collected from a woman in her thirties with Graves' ophthalmopathy. The specimen sequenced was blood. V and J are TRBV12-3 or TRBV12-4 and TRBJ1-2, with 7 bases lining up with TRBD1. The chain's CDR3 is CASSRQGSHYGYTF. CDR3 DNA: TGTGCCAGCAGTCGACAGGGCTCCCACTATGGCTACACCTTC.